The clone carrying this TCR beta chain has a count of ten or more. Its antigen remains unidentified. This sample is part of a study of regulatory T cells in long-lasting Graves disease. Points from the study as a whole: Persistent Graves' patients showed a TCR diversity that was lower than that of newly diagnosed ones.

Arm-PCR of CDR3 regions with iRepertoire HTBI primers generated TCR beta libraries. MiXCR, applied by TCRdb to the multiplex PCR reads, yields one record per CDR3 protein. The table lists fewer than 450,000 distinct CDR3 sequences, around 21% of them singletons. The CDR3 consists of 15 residues. The germline V and J ends were trimmed by 5 bases and 3 bases, with 17 bases remaining between them. From germline, CDR1 is SGHAT and CDR2 FQNNGV. Time point given: persistent/refractory GD, antithyroid drugs over 5 years with positive TRAb. Extracted RNA from PBMCs served as the source of the TCR library. Each patient gave roughly 10 milliliters of EDTA-anticoagulated peripheral blood.

The source of this sequence is a female donor with Graves disease. This chain links TRBV11-2 with TRBJ2-7, with a possible D match to TRBD2 (7 bases). The starting material was peripheral blood mononuclear cells (PBMCs), obtained when the disease was refractory, from a patient treated with antithyroid drugs. This CDR3 reads CASSRGGGSHYEQYF. The CDR3 nucleotides are TGTGCCAGCAGCCGAGGGGGGGGGTCGCACTACGAGCAGTACTTC.